Below, 24 T cell receptor beta chains from the same sample are listed, as sequenced in a study of HIV-infected children after antiretroviral therapy interruption. This sample's treatment: PENTA 11 planned treatment interruption arm or continuous ART arm. RNA-based 3' RACE libraries used unique molecular identifiers. MiXCR, applied by TCRdb to the 3' RACE reads, yields one record per CDR3 protein. The table has fewer than 50,000 distinct CDR3 sequences, around 4.1% seen once. Material: CD45RA+ CD4+ T cells from PBMCs, pooled from several time points, obtained from a donor given antiretroviral therapy, either interrupted or continuous. Subset meaning: naive CD4+ CD45RA+ CD45RO- T cells. These receptors originate from a pool of human donors with HIV.

This clonotype appeared many times. The chain links TRBV20-1 to TRBJ1-5; a weak D match, TRBD1 (5 bases). The ends were cut back, 6 bases at V and 4 bases at J, with 13 bases in the middle. The CDR3 is 13 residues long. Germline CDR1 reads DFQATT; CDR2 reads SNEGSKA (reference sequence). CDR3 coding DNA: TGCAGTGCACTCAGGGACGGTAATCAGCCCCAGCATTTT. This gives the protein CSALRDGNQPQHF.

The table lists this clonotype with a few counts. The chain links TRBV20-1 to TRBJ2-6; unclear D gene. The CDR3 is 14 amino acids. In germline, CDR1 is DFQATT, CDR2 SNEGSKA (reference sequence). Trimming pared 3 bases from V and 2 bases from J, leaving 8 bases between. CDR3 loop: CSARFWAGANVLTF. The CDR3 nucleotides are TGCAGTGCTAGGTTCTGGGCTGGGGCCAACGTCCTGACTTTC.

V is TRBV11-2 and J is TRBJ1-1; D gene unclear. Germline CDR1 reads SGHAT; CDR2 reads FQNNGV. V gave up 3 bases and J gave up 1 base, with 6 bases separating them. The CDR3 consists of 13 residues. The CDR3 DNA reads TGTGCCAGCAGCTTTCGGAGGAACACTGAAGCTTTCTTT. Its translation is CASSFRRNTEAFF.

This clonotype has at least ten counts. V usage is TRBV11-2 and J usage is TRBJ2-5; 7 nucleotides agree with TRBD1. The CDR3 sequence is 14 residues long. Germline V gene data show CDR1 as SGHAT and CDR2 as FQNNGV. J was trimmed by 3 bases and V by 2 bases; bases with no gene match: 3. CDR3 residues: CASSLLGQEETQYF. As DNA, the CDR3 is TGTGCCAGCAGCTTACTAGGACAGGAAGAGACCCAGTACTTC.

This clonotype was seen many times. The chain is built from TRBV29-1 and TRBJ2-7; D may be TRBD2 (5 bases). The germline V gene encodes CDR1 SQVTM and CDR2 ANQGSEA. CDR3 length equals 12 residues. V lost 1 base to trimming and J lost 7 bases, with 11 bases between them. For the CDR3, the DNA is TGCAGCGTTGAAGCAGGTCCGGGAGAGCAGTACTTC. It yields the protein CSVEAGPGEQYF.

In its sample, this clonotype was seen many times. The genes are TRBV2 and TRBJ1-2; 11 bases map to TRBD1. The CDR3 contains 13 residues. From germline, CDR1 is SNHLY and CDR2 FYNNEI. With V trimmed by 10 bases and J by 8 bases, 9 bases remained unmatched. Here the CDR3 DNA reads TGTGCCACCTCTCCGGGACAGGGGGTCGGCTACACCTTC. This codes for CATSPGQGVGYTF.

This clonotype was seen at least ten times. The chain couples TRBV6-5 to TRBJ2-7; D not certain. This CDR3 has 11 amino acids. Germline CDR1 reads MNHEY; CDR2 reads SVGAGI. V was pared by 4 bases and J by 9 bases, with 10 bases between. CDR3 nucleotide sequence: TGTGCCAGCAGTTCCGGTCGAGTGCAGTACTTC. It encodes CASSSGRVQYF.

There are many counts of this clonotype. J is TRBJ1-2 and V is TRBV7-9, with unresolved D. Germline lookup yields CDR1 SEHNR and CDR2 FQNEAQ (reference sequence). The ends were cut back, 1 base at V and 4 bases at J, with 10 bases in the middle. The CDR3 has 14 residues. This CDR3 is CASSLGTVAYGYTF. DNA of the CDR3: TGTGCCAGCAGCTTAGGAACAGTAGCCTATGGCTACACCTTC.

There are many counts of this clonotype. The chain carries TRBV29-1 and TRBJ2-7; 8 nucleotides match TRBD1. The length of the CDR3 is 13 residues. The J segment lost 5 bases and the V segment lost 5 bases, leaving 8 bases of the junction unmatched. Germline V gene sequence: CDR1 SQVTM, CDR2 ANQGSEA. In DNA form, the CDR3 reads TGCAGCGTTCTCTCGGACAGGGACCACGAGCAGTACTTC. Protein product: CSVLSDRDHEQYF.

This clonotype was observed many times. V gene TRBV6-6 combines with J gene TRBJ2-7; 8 nucleotides align to TRBD1. There are 15 residues in the CDR3. The germline gives CDR1 MNHNY, CDR2 SVGAGI (reference sequence). V was clipped by 3 bases and J by 1 base; unmatched bases: 5. The CDR3 bases are TGTGCCAGCAGTTATCGAGGACAGGGATCCTACGAGCAGTACTTC. Its translation is CASSYRGQGSYEQYF.

This clonotype has ten or more counts. The chain employs TRBV30 and TRBJ1-2; D perhaps matches TRBD1 (6 bases). The V and J ends lost 6 bases and 8 bases respectively, with 13 bases between them. Germline-derived CDR1 and CDR2 are GTSNPN and SVGIG (reference sequence). This CDR3 comprises 11 residues. The chain's CDR3 is CACHRDGGYTF. The CDR3 DNA sequence: TGTGCCTGTCACAGGGACGGGGGCTACACCTTC.

This clonotype was picked up a small number of times. The chain links TRBV6-1 to TRBJ2-4, with D perhaps matching TRBD1 (5 bases). Germline V gene sequence: CDR1 MNHNS, CDR2 SASEGT. The CDR3 has 14 residues. V lost 4 bases, J lost 0 bases, and 7 bases lay in between. CDR3 sequence: CASSAQVAKNIQYF. Here the CDR3 DNA reads TGTGCCAGCAGTGCACAGGTAGCCAAAAACATTCAGTACTTC.

This clonotype has at least ten counts. V and J are TRBV24-1 and TRBJ1-3, with 12 bases fitting TRBD1. In germline, CDR1 is KGHDR, CDR2 SFDVKD. The CDR3 spans 13 residues. V was clipped by 8 bases and J by 10 bases; unmatched bases: 5. CDR3 nucleotides: TGTGCCACCACAAGGGGACAGGGGGCTACCATATATTTT. This codes for CATTRGQGATIYF.

This clonotype was detected many times. This CDR3 reads CASSLRGSGGYTF. CDR3 DNA: TGTGCCAGCAGTTTACGTGGGTCTGGGGGCTACACCTTC. J is TRBJ1-2 and V is TRBV27, with unresolved D. The V gene's germline CDR1 is MNHEY and CDR2 SMNVEV (reference sequence). Trimming took off 2 bases at V and 8 bases at J, with 12 bases between the two ends. The CDR3 has 13 amino acids.

This clonotype was picked up many times. As DNA, the CDR3 is TGTGCCAGCAGCTTAGAACAGCGGGCTAACTATGGCTACACCTTC. It specifies CASSLEQRANYGYTF. The gene calls are TRBV11-2 and TRBJ1-2; D remains ambiguous. Germline V CDR1 and CDR2: SGHAT, FQNNGV. The ends were cut back, 0 bases at V and 0 bases at J, with 8 bases in the middle. This CDR3 is 15 amino acids long.

This clonotype was observed a few times. This sequence joins TRBV5-5 and TRBJ2-3; the D call may be TRBD1 or TRBD2 (5 bases each). CDR1 SGHKS and CDR2 YYEKEE come from the germline V gene (reference sequence). The CDR3 length is 13 residues. V was pared by 4 bases and J by 10 bases, with 16 bases between. CDR3: CASSPIGGGAQYF. Written as DNA, the CDR3 is TGTGCCAGCAGCCCAATCGGTGGGGGAGCGCAGTATTTT.

This clonotype was observed at least ten times. The DNA for the CDR3 is TGCGCCAGCAGCTTTGACAGGGCAAACACCGGGGAGCTGTTTTTT. Protein sequence: CASSFDRANTGELFF. The chain employs TRBV5-1 and TRBJ2-2; TRBD1 aligns across 7 bases. The V gene end was trimmed by 2 bases and the J gene end by 2 bases; junction bases not matched to a gene: 3. Germline loops: CDR1 SGHRS, CDR2 YFSETQ. The CDR3 extends over 15 amino acids.

The chain has TRBV11-3 and TRBJ1-4, with D possibly TRBD1 on 5 matching bases. The CDR3 totals 18 residues. CDR1 is SGHNT, CDR2 YENEEA, per germline. V dropped 3 bases and J dropped 0 bases, with 17 bases sitting between them. This CDR3 is CASSFSGTSLATNEKLFF. In DNA, the CDR3 is TGTGCCAGCAGCTTTTCTGGGACTTCACTCGCAACTAATGAAAAACTGTTTTTT.

This clonotype was seen repeatedly, ten times or more. The gene calls are TRBV30 and TRBJ1-1; no firm D call. Germline CDR1 reads GTSNPN; CDR2 reads SVGIG (reference sequence). Trimming cost V 2 bases and J 1 base, with 8 bases left between them. This CDR3 spans 13 amino acids. The CDR3 nucleotides read TGTGCCTGGAGTACCGGGTCGAACACTGAAGCTTTCTTT. Its translation: CAWSTGSNTEAFF.

The chain couples TRBV7-9 to TRBJ1-6, with D possibly being TRBD1 (5 bases). V lost 8 bases and J 6 bases, leaving 8 bases between the germline ends. CDR3 length: 12 residues. Germline V CDR1 and CDR2: SEHNR, FQNEAQ (reference sequence). The CDR3 region has the DNA TGTGCCAGCCAACAGGCTAATTCACCCCTCCACTTT. Translation gives CASQQANSPLHF.

This clonotype came up many times. The V gene is TRBV28, the J gene TRBJ2-7, with 7 bases that match TRBD1. Germline CDR1 MDHEN, CDR2 SYDVKM. The CDR3 is made up of 12 amino acids. Trimming removed 5 bases from V and 6 bases from J; junction bases left unmatched: 4. CDR3 region: CASSRQGFEQYF. For the CDR3, the DNA is TGTGCCAGCAGTCGACAGGGCTTCGAGCAGTACTTC.

The chain couples TRBV2 to TRBJ1-6, with 9 bases aligning to TRBD1. CDR3 length equals 13 residues. After removal of 8 bases from V and 5 bases from J, the junction contained 1 base not matched to a gene. CDR1 SNHLY and CDR2 FYNNEI come from the germline V gene. The CDR3 region has the DNA TGTGCCAGCCGGACAGGGGATAATTCACCCCTCCACTTT. Its translation is CASRTGDNSPLHF.

The sample holds many counts of this clonotype. The chain recombines TRBV12-3 or TRBV12-4 with TRBJ1-1, with 7 positions matching TRBD1. The V segment lost 0 bases and the J segment 2 bases; nucleotides outside the gene matches: 6. The CDR3 contains 16 residues. Here the CDR3 reads CASSLAGGRINTEAFF. In DNA, the CDR3 is TGTGCCAGCAGTTTAGCAGGGGGCAGGATCAACACTGAAGCTTTCTTT.

This clonotype was recorded many times. V and J are TRBV3-1 and TRBJ1-3, with 7 bases that match TRBD1. The CDR3 sequence is 14 residues long. The V gene's germline CDR1 is LGHDT and CDR2 YNNKEL (reference sequence). Unmatched junction bases numbered 3, after V lost 3 bases and J lost 4 bases. This CDR3 reads CASSQGQHGNTIYF. The CDR3 DNA sequence: TGTGCCAGCAGCCAGGGACAGCACGGAAACACCATATATTTT.